The 8 T cell receptor beta chains in this list originate from one sample, sequenced in a study of cytomegalovirus exposure and HLA in healthy donors. Profiling relied on immunoSEQ multiplex PCR, and the TCRdb table lists in-frame clones only, not all of them. This table holds 200,000 or so clones, 70% to 85% found once. The specimen was PBMCs. The receptors here all came from a woman aged 25-40 years in good health and CMV-seropositive.

The rearrangement uses TRBV5-1 and TRBJ1-3; the D gene is possibly TRBD1 (6 bases). Trimming pared 0 bases from V and 3 bases from J, leaving 10 bases between. Per germline, CDR1 SGHRS and CDR2 YFSETQ. This CDR3 has 15 residues. The chain's CDR3 is CASSLGDTLGNTIYF. As DNA, the CDR3 is TGCGCCAGCAGCTTGGGGGACACACTTGGAAACACCATATATTTT. Full variable domain (outside the CDR3, taken from reference TRBV5-1 and TRBJ1-3): KAGVTQTPRYLIKTRGQQVTLSCSPISGHRSVSWYQQTPGQGLQFLFEYFSETQRNKGNFPGRFSGRQFSNSRSEMNVSTLELGDSALYLCASSLGDTLGNTIYFGEGSWLTVV.

V and J are TRBV5-5 and TRBJ2-3; 7 bases line up with TRBD2. V gave up 2 bases and J gave up 4 bases; unmatched junction bases: 4. Germline V gene data show CDR1 as SGHKS and CDR2 as YYEKEE (reference sequence). CDR3 length: 14 amino acids. The CDR3 DNA follows: TGTGCCAGCAGCTTCGCGGCGGGAGCAGATACGCAGTATTTT. Encoded protein: CASSFAAGADTQYF.

The rearrangement uses TRBV19 and TRBJ2-2, with 8 positions matching TRBD2. The CDR3 consists of 13 residues. From germline, CDR1 is LNHDA and CDR2 SQIVND (reference sequence). V shed 6 bases and J 7 bases; nucleotides not matched to a gene: 4. CDR3 loop: CASSGRAVGELFF. CDR3 nucleotides: TGTGCCAGTAGCGGGAGGGCCGTCGGGGAGCTGTTTTTT.

The V and J genes are TRBV30 and TRBJ1-2; D perhaps matches TRBD1 (5 bases). Trimming took off 3 bases at V and 2 bases at J, with 10 bases between the two ends. The CDR3 is made up of 13 amino acids. Germline-derived CDR1 and CDR2 are GTSNPN and SVGIG (reference sequence). The CDR3: CAWSLQGNYGYTF. The CDR3 DNA follows: TGTGCCTGGAGCCTCCAGGGAAACTATGGCTACACCTTC. The full variable domain, with the rest looked up from reference TRBV30 and TRBJ1-2, is SQTIHQWPATLVQPVGSPLSLECTVEGTSNPNLYWYRQAAGRGLQLLFYSVGIGQISSEVPQNLSASRPQDRQFILSSKKLLLSDSGFYLCAWSLQGNYGYTFGSGTRLTVV.

The V gene is TRBV7-9, the J gene TRBJ2-2; D unclear. The V end was cut by 5 bases, the J end by 6 bases, with 13 bases between. Germline V CDR1 and CDR2: SEHNR, FQNEAQ (reference sequence). CDR3 length: 14 residues. The CDR3 DNA reads TGTGCCAGCAGCCGGCCCCGGGTTCCCGGGGAGCTGTTTTTT. It specifies CASSRPRVPGELFF.

This sequence joins TRBV5-1 and TRBJ2-4; 11 positions agree with TRBD2. The CDR3 is made up of 19 amino acids. Germline CDR1 and CDR2: SGHRS and YFSETQ. Losses at the gene ends were 0 bases for V and 2 bases for J; bases not matched to a gene: 10. The CDR3 sequence is CASSLAPSGRPGTKNIQYF. The CDR3 DNA follows: TGCGCCAGCAGCTTGGCCCCTAGCGGGAGGCCCGGAACCAAAAACATTCAGTACTTC.

This chain joins TRBV29-1 and TRBJ2-1; the D gene is possibly TRBD2 (5 bases). There are 14 residues in the CDR3. Trimming took off 3 bases at V and 9 bases at J, with 18 bases between the two ends. CDR1 is SQVTM and CDR2 is ANQGSEA in the germline V gene. The CDR3 DNA is TGCAGCGTTGATGAGGAACTAGGGTCTTTTGAGCAGTTCTTC. This gives the protein CSVDEELGSFEQFF.

The chain combines TRBV7-9 with TRBJ2-7; 9 bases fit TRBD2. The CDR3 runs 15 residues. Germline V gives CDR1 SEHNR, CDR2 FQNEAQ (reference sequence). V was clipped by 1 base and J by 5 bases; unmatched bases: 6. The CDR3 sequence: CASSLGGRASHEQYF. In DNA, the CDR3 is TGTGCCAGCAGCTTAGGCGGGAGGGCTTCTCACGAGCAGTACTTC.